What follows is one T cell receptor beta chain and its context. Germline CDR1 and CDR2: SGHAT and FQNNGV. The CDR3 consists of 13 residues. V lost 0 bases, J lost 7 bases, and 9 bases lay in between. The sample originates from a study of cytomegalovirus exposure and HLA in healthy donors. Primers for the PCR totalled 60 Vbeta and 13 Jbeta. The table came from immunoSEQ multiplex PCR; TCRdb's copy has only in-frame clones and leaves some out. Here the sample spans about 150,000 clones, roughly 81% being singletons. The chain employs TRBV11-2 and TRBJ1-2; the D is unclear. This TCR was recovered from a woman aged 18 to 35 in good health and CMV-seronegative. Sequencing was done on a sample of PBMCs. CDR3 loop: CASSLEGRCGYTF. The DNA for the CDR3 is TGTGCCAGCAGCTTAGAAGGCAGGTGTGGCTACACCTTC.